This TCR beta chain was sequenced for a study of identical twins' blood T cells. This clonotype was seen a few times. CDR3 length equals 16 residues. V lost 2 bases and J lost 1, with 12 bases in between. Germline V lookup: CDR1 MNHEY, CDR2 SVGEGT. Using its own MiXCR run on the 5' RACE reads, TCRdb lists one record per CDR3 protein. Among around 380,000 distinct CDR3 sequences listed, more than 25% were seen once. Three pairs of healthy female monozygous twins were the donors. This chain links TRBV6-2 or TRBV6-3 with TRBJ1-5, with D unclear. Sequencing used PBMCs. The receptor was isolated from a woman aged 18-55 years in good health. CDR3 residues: CASSYSGSRSNQPQHF. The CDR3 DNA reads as TGTGCCAGCAGTTACAGCGGCAGTCGAAGCAATCAGCCCCAGCATTTT.